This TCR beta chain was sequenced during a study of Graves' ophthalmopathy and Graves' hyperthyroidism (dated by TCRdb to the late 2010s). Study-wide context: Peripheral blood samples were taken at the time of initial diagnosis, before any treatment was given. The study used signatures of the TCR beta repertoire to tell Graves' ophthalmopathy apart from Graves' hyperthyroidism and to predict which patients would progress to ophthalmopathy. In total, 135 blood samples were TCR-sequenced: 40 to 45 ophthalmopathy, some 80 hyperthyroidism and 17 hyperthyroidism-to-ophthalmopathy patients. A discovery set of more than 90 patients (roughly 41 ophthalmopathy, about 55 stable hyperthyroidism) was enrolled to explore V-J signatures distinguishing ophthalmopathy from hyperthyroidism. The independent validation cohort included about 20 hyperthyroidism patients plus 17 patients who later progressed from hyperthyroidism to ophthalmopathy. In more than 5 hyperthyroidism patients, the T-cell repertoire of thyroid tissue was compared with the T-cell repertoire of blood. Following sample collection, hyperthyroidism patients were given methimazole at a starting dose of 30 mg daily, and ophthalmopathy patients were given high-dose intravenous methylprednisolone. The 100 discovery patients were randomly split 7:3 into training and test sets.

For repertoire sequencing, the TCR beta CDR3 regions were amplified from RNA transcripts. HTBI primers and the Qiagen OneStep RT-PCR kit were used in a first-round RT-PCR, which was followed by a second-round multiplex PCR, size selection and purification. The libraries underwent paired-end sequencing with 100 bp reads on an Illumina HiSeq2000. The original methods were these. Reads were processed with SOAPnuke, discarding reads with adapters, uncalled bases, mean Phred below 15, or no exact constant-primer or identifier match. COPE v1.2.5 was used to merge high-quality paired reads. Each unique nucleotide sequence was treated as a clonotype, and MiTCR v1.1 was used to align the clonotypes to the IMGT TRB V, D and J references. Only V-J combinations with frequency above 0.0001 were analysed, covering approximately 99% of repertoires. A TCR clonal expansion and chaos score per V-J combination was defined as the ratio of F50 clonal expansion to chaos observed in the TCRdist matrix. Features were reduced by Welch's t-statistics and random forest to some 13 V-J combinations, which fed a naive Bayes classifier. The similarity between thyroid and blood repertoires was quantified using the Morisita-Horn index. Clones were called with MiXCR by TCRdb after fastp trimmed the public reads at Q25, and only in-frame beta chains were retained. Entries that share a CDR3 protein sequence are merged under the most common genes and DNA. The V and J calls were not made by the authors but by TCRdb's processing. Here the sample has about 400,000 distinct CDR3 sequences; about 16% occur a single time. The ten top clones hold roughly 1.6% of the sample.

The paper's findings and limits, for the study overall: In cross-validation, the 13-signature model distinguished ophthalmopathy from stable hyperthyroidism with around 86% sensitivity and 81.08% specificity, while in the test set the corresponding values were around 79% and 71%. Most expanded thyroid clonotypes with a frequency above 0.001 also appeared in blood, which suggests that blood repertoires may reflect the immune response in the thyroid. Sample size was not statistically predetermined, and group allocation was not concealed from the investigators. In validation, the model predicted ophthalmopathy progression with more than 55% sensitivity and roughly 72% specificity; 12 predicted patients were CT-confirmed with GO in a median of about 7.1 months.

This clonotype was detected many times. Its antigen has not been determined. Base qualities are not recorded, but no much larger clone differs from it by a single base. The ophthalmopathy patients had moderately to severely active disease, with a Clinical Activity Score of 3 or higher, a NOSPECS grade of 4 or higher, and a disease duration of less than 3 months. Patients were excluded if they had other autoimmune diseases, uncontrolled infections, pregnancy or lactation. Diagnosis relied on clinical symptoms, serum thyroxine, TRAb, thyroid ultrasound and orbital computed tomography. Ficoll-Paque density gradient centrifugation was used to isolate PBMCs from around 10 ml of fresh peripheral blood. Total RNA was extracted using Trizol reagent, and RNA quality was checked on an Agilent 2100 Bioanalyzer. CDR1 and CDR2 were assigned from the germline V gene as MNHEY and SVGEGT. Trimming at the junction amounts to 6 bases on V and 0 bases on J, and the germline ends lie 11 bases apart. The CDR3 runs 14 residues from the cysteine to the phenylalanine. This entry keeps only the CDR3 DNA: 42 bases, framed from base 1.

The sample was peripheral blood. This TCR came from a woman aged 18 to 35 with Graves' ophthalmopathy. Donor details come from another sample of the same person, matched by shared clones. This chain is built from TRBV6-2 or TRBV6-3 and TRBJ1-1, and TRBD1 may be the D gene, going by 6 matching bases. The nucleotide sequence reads TGTGCCAGCAGGAGAGGGGGGGTGAACACTGAAGCTTTCTTT. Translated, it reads CASRRGGVNTEAFF.